This TCR beta chain originates from a study of beta chain features in type 1 diabetes. Overall study context: Summed over all samples, the examined sorted cells came to 95 million to 120 million.

One heparinised draw, averaging about 110 mL, was taken per donor. Study conclusions and caveats: TCRB CDR3 length was moderately but significantly reduced in all four CD4+ subsets of Type 1 diabetes patients. Resolution of whether HLA type affects TCRB rearrangement was not achieved here.

The CDR3 loop spans 14 amino acids. In germline, CDR1 is KGHSH, CDR2 LQKENI. The trim removed 3 bases at V and 7 bases at J, leaving 4 bases unmatched. This clone was picked up a small number of times. Antigen specificity is unknown. As every portion of the isolated RNA was reverse transcribed, the sequencing read expressed TCRB transcripts. An average around 3.8 million reads came from naive, central memory and regulatory T cell samples. Using immunoSEQ multiplex PCR, the repertoire was profiled, and TCRdb retains in-frame clones only, with some absent. The sample includes 300,000 or so clones, approximately 15% of them seen just once.

V gene TRBV18 combines with J gene TRBJ2-1, with 9 nucleotides matching TRBD2. Sequenced: naive CD4+ T cells from blood. The origin of this receptor is a woman in her late teens or twenties with type 1 diabetes. CDR3 nucleotides: TGTGCCAGCTCACCGCCTAGCGGGACGAATGAGCAGTTCTTC. It codes for CASSPPSGTNEQFF.